This T cell receptor beta chain was observed in a study of OX40 agonist ivuxolimab in advanced cancers. Libraries were prepared by immunoSEQ multiplex PCR; TCRdb keeps only in-frame clonotypes and omits some of them. This sample yields about 77,000 clones, of which approximately 83% are seen a single time; approximately 0.75% belongs to the top ten. The receptor was isolated from an adult with an advanced solid tumor such as melanoma, head and neck, liver or kidney cancer. This sample comprised CD4+ or CD8+ T cells sorted from blood, obtained in a trial of the OX40 agonist ivuxolimab.

The CDR3 DNA reads as TGTGCCAGCAGTGACAGGGGGAGTCCCTATGGCTACACCTTC. This gives the protein CASSDRGSPYGYTF. The J gene is TRBJ1-2, the V gene TRBV2; 7 bases align to TRBD1. V shed 3 bases and J 4 bases; nucleotides not matched to a gene: 5. CDR1 and CDR2 (germline): SNHLY, FYNNEI. The CDR3 spans 14 residues. Complete variable domain (other parts from reference TRBV2 and TRBJ1-2): EPEVTQTPSHQVTQMGQEVILRCVPISNHLYFYWYRQILGQKVEFLVSFYNNEISEKSEIFDDQFSVERPDGSNFTLKIRSTKLEDSAMYFCASSDRGSPYGYTFGSGTRLTVV.